A single sample gave rise to the 19 T cell receptor beta chains below, sequenced in a study of blood T cell repertoires in COVID-19. Assay used: immunoSEQ multiplex PCR; TCRdb lists only in-frame clones, some missing. The sample records some 300,000 clones, about 90% being singletons. The sequenced material came from peripheral blood. The source of these receptors is a woman aged 30 to 39 with COVID-19, enrolled during active disease.

Only one count was recorded for this clone. The J gene is TRBJ2-2, the V gene TRBV5-5; TRBD1 might be the D (5 bases). Germline loops: CDR1 SGHKS, CDR2 YYEKEE (reference sequence). CDR3 length: 15 residues. V was cut by 1 base and J by 4 bases, with 11 bases left in between. CDR3 region: CASSLLGAVTGELFF. As DNA, the CDR3 is TGTGCCAGCAGCTTGTTAGGGGCGGTCACCGGGGAGCTGTTTTTT.

Here the CDR3 reads CASSATGRGSNQPQHF. The CDR3 DNA follows: TGTGCCAGCAGTGCGACAGGGAGAGGGAGCAATCAGCCCCAGCATTTT. This sequence joins TRBV6-1 and TRBJ1-5; 7 bases agree with TRBD1. Per germline, CDR1 MNHNS and CDR2 SASEGT. V shed 4 bases, J shed 1 base, and the junction held 7 bases outside the gene matches. The CDR3 consists of 16 residues.

The chain combines TRBV5-4 with TRBJ2-3; D possibly corresponds to TRBD2 (6 bases). Trimming pared 1 base from V and 2 bases from J, leaving 11 bases between. From germline, CDR1 is SGHNT and CDR2 YYREEE (reference sequence). The CDR3 extends over 15 amino acids. CDR3 loop: CASSLSAGYTDTQYF. CDR3 sequence (DNA): TGTGCCAGCAGCTTGTCTGCGGGGTACACAGATACGCAGTATTTT.

The chain uses TRBV5-1 and TRBJ2-1; 7 bases map to TRBD2. Germline CDR1 is SGHRS and CDR2 is YFSETQ. Trimming removed 0 bases from V and 8 bases from J; junction bases left unmatched: 8. This CDR3 comprises 15 residues. The CDR3 loop reads CASSLEVGGKDEQFF. In DNA, the CDR3 is TGCGCCAGCAGCTTGGAGGTGGGAGGGAAGGATGAGCAGTTCTTC.

The rearrangement links TRBV9 to TRBJ2-3, with 16 bases that match TRBD2. V lost 4 bases and J lost 4; bases outside the gene matches: 6. Germline lookup yields CDR1 SGDLS and CDR2 YYNGEE. The CDR3 sequence is 17 residues long. CDR3 sequence: CASSYGTSGGAADTQYF. CDR3 DNA: TGTGCCAGCAGCTACGGGACTAGCGGGGGGGCAGCAGATACGCAGTATTTT. Full variable domain (outside the CDR3, taken from reference TRBV9 and TRBJ2-3): DSGVTQTPKHLITATGQRVTLRCSPRSGDLSVYWYQQSLDQGLQFLIQYYNGEERAKGNILERFSAQQFPDLHSELNLSSLELGDSALYFCASSYGTSGGAADTQYFGPGTRLTVL.

The gene calls are TRBV5-8 and TRBJ1-2; 9 bases match TRBD1. Germline V lookup: CDR1 SGHTS, CDR2 YDEGEE. The CDR3 has 15 amino acids. Germline trimming cut 3 bases from V and 8 bases from J; bases unmatched to any gene: 11. The CDR3 DNA is TGTGCCAGCAGCTCGTCCGGGACAGGGTCTTGGGGCTACACCTTC. Translation: CASSSSGTGSWGYTF.

This clone was found a few times. The CDR3 reads CASSYSSSGEETQYF. CDR3 nucleotides: TGTGCCAGCAGTTACTCGAGTAGCGGGGAAGAGACCCAGTACTTC. The rearrangement links TRBV6-2 or TRBV6-3 to TRBJ2-5; 8 nucleotides agree with TRBD2. Germline lookup yields CDR1 MNHEY and CDR2 SVGEGT. The V and J ends lost 0 bases and 3 bases, in that order; junction bases with no gene match: 3. CDR3 size: 15 residues.

This clone has a handful of counts. The rearrangement joins TRBV28 to TRBJ1-2, with D tentatively TRBD1 (6 bases). The CDR3 sequence is 13 residues long. With 5 bases removed from V and 3 bases from J, the gap between germline ends came to 10 bases. Germline assignment: CDR1 MDHEN and CDR2 SYDVKM. The CDR3 protein is CASSPRTDYGYTF. The CDR3 coding sequence is TGTGCCAGCAGTCCCCGGACAGACTATGGCTACACCTTC.

This clone was seen only a few times. V is TRBV27 and J is TRBJ1-6; 10 positions match TRBD1. Germline trimming cut 8 bases from V and 8 bases from J; bases unmatched to any gene: 3. The CDR3 consists of 13 residues. CDR1 MNHEY and CDR2 SMNVEV come from the germline V gene (reference sequence). In DNA form, the CDR3 reads TGTGCCAGCTGGGACAGGGGTCATTCACCCCTCCACTTT. Protein product: CASWDRGHSPLHF.

The V call is TRBV29-1, the J call TRBJ2-1; 9 bases agree with TRBD1. This CDR3 is built from 13 residues. After removal of 7 bases from V and 7 bases from J, the junction contained 8 bases not matched to a gene. Germline V gene data show CDR1 as SQVTM and CDR2 as ANQGSEA. The CDR3: CSADGQGWNEQFF. CDR3 sequence (DNA): TGCAGCGCTGATGGACAGGGGTGGAATGAGCAGTTCTTC.

This rearrangement joins TRBV6-2 or TRBV6-3 to TRBJ2-1, with TRBD1 matching 10 bases. V was clipped by 0 bases and J by 7 bases; unmatched bases: 6. This CDR3 region has 16 residues. CDR1 is MNHEY, CDR2 SVGEGT, per germline. CDR3 sequence: CASSYSRTGGRNEQFF. CDR3 coding DNA: TGTGCCAGCAGTTACTCCAGGACAGGGGGTCGGAATGAGCAGTTCTTC.

The chain combines TRBV9 with TRBJ2-1; 10 bases are shared with TRBD2. The ends lost 4 bases at V and 4 bases at J; junction bases unmatched: 8. The CDR3 has 16 amino acids. CDR1 is SGDLS, CDR2 YYNGEE, per germline. CDR3 coding DNA: TGTGCCAGCAGCTCAGCTAGCGGGGGATTTTACAATGAGCAGTTCTTC. It yields the protein CASSSASGGFYNEQFF.

This clone showed up just a few times. The chain couples TRBV7-9 to TRBJ2-7; 9 bases align to TRBD1. With V trimmed by 5 bases and J by 8 bases, 13 bases remained unmatched. This CDR3 has 15 residues. Per germline, CDR1 SEHNR and CDR2 FQNEAQ (reference sequence). CDR3 loop: CASSPAQGALGQQYV. As DNA, the CDR3 is TGTGCCAGCAGCCCCGCACAGGGGGCCCTTGGGCAGCAGTACGTC.

This clone came up once. J is TRBJ2-2 and V is TRBV7-3, with 7 bases that match TRBD1. This CDR3 has 15 residues. The ends lost 5 bases at V and 6 bases at J; junction bases unmatched: 9. Germline loops: CDR1 SGHTA, CDR2 FQGTGA. The DNA of the CDR3 is TGTGCCAGCAGCCCCATGGGACAGTCGGCCGGGGAGCTGTTTTTT. Protein sequence: CASSPMGQSAGELFF.

V gene TRBV5-4 combines with J gene TRBJ1-4; D gene unclear. V gave up 1 base and J gave up 12 bases, with 13 bases separating them. Germline CDR1 reads SGHNT; CDR2 reads YYREEE (reference sequence). CDR3 length equals 13 residues. CDR3 in DNA: TGTGCCAGCAGCTTGAGGCAGGAGGGAGAACTGTTTTTT. As protein: CASSLRQEGELFF.

This clone was observed once. This chain joins TRBV10-2 and TRBJ2-1; unclear D gene. CDR3 length equals 14 residues. Germline CDR1 and CDR2: WSHSY and SAAADI. Deletions cut 5 bases from V and 7 bases from J, with 15 bases between. The CDR3 is CASSTPLLSNEQFF. CDR3 coding DNA: TGCGCCAGCAGTACCCCGCTACTCTCGAATGAGCAGTTCTTC.

This clone appeared a single time. The CDR3 DNA follows: TGTGCCAGCAGCTCACAACCTTTGGGGGGAGCCACCGGGGAGCTGTTTTTT. Protein: CASSSQPLGGATGELFF. The rearrangement links TRBV7-2 to TRBJ2-2, with a tentative D call TRBD2 (6 bases). The CDR3 has 17 residues. V was pared by 4 bases and J by 4 bases, with 19 bases between. Germline CDR1 SGHTA, CDR2 FQGNSA.

V gene TRBV2 combines with J gene TRBJ2-3, with TRBD2 matching over 7 bases. Germline V gene data show CDR1 as SNHLY and CDR2 as FYNNEI. The CDR3 consists of 13 residues. Trimming cost V 11 bases and J 2 bases; bases outside gene matches: 7. CDR3 in DNA: TGTGCCGTCCCCGGGACTATCACAGATACGCAGTATTTT. It yields the protein CAVPGTITDTQYF. Variable domain in full (rest from reference TRBV2 and TRBJ2-3): EPEVTQTPSHQVTQMGQEVILRCVPISNHLYFYWYRQILGQKVEFLVSFYNNEISEKSEIFDDQFSVERPDGSNFTLKIRSTKLEDSAMYFCAVPGTITDTQYFGPGTRLTVL.

The CDR3 DNA reads TGTGCCAGCAGCTTTGTGGGGAGCAATGAGCAGTTCTTC. This translates into CASSFVGSNEQFF. The chain is built from TRBV5-4 and TRBJ2-1; perhaps TRBD2 as D (5 bases). Germline assignment: CDR1 SGHNT and CDR2 YYREEE (reference sequence). Trimming cost V 2 bases and J 6 bases, with 9 bases left between them. This CDR3 is built from 13 residues.